The T cell receptor (beta chain) described here comes from a study of molecular identifiers for immune sequencing clone quantification. TCRdb fed the PCR reads into MiXCR, producing one record per CDR3 protein. Among 400,000 to 600,000 distinct CDR3 sequences listed, about 20% were seen once. A note on this clonotype: An end of the junction differs from the germline gene, which may be a read error.

There are 20 residues in the CDR3. The V gene's germline CDR1 is LGHNA and CDR2 YNFKEQ. The clonotype was recovered from a human donor in good health. Some libraries in this study had Jurkat cell RNA spiked in. Material for sequencing was naive CD8+ T cells from blood, with Jurkat cell RNA spiked in. Subset here: FACS-sorted CD8+CD4-CCR7+CD45RA+ naive T cells. The J gene is TRBJ2-6, the V gene TRBV4-2, with 11 bases matching TRBD1. DNA for the CDR3: TGTGCCAGCAGCCACGCAAATGGAGGACAGGGGGCGTGGGGGGCCAACGCCCTGACTTTC. This translates into CASSHANGGQGAWGANALTF.